This T cell receptor beta chain stems from a study of cytomegalovirus exposure and HLA in healthy donors. Study results and caveats: Other equally common chains were less clonally expanded than HLA-associated TCR beta chains, a later analysis showed. In an earlier analysis, most TCR beta V segments were productive about 87% or about 30% of the time. In a later analysis, TCR beta V- and J-gene trimming showed a link to a missense DCLRE1C variant.

Researchers ran the PCR with 60 Vbeta and 13 Jbeta primers. TCRdb's copy holds only in-frame clones and misses some; the assay was immunoSEQ multiplex PCR. The sample holds around 150,000 clones, about 71% seen once. A word on this clone: As yet, its antigen is unknown.

The CDR3 totals 16 residues. V lost 4 bases, J lost 0 bases, and 7 bases stayed unmatched. Per the germline V gene, CDR1 is ENHRY and CDR2 is SYGVKD. The TCR sequence derives from a woman aged 40 to 50 in good health and CMV-seropositive. The rearrangement uses TRBV10-3 and TRBJ2-3; 7 bases are shared with TRBD2. The sample taken for sequencing was PBMCs. CDR3 residues: CAISGASGTSTDTQYF. The DNA of the CDR3 is TGTGCCATCAGTGGGGCAAGCGGGACTAGCACAGATACGCAGTATTTT.